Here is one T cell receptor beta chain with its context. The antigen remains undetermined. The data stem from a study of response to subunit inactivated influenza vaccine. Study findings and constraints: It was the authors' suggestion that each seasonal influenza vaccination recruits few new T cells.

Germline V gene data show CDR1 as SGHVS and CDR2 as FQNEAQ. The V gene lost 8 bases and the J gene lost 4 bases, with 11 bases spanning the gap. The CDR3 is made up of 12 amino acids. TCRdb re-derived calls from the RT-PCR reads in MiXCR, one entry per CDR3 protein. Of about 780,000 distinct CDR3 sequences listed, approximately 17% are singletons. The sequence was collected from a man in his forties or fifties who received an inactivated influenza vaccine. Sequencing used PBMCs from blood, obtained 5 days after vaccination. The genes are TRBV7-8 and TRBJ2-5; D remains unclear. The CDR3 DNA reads TGTGCCAGCGGCCTACGACGAGAGACCCAGTACTTC. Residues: CASGLRRETQYF.